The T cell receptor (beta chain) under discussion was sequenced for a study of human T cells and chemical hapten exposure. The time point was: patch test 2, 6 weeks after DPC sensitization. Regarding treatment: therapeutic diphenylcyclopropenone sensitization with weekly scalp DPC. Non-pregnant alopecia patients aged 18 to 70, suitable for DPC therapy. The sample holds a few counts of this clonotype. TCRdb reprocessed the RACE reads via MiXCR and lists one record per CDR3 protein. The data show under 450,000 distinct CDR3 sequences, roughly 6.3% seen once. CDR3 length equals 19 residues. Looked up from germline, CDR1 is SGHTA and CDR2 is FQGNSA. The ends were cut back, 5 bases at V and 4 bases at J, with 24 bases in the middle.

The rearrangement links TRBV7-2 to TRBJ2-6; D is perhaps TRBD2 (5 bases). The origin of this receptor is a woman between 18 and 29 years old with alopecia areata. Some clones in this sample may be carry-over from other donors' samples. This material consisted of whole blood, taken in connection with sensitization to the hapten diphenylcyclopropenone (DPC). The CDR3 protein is CASSPRRPSSTSGANVLTF. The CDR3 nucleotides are TGTGCCAGCAGCCCCCGGAGGCCGTCTTCGACCTCCGGGGCCAACGTCCTGACTTTC. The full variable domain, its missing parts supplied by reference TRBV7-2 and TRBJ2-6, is GAGVSQSPSNKVTEKGKDVELRCDPISGHTALYWYRQSLGQGLEFLIYFQGNSAPDKSGLPSDRFSAERTGGSVSTLTIQRTQQEDSAVYLCASSPRRPSSTSGANVLTFGAGSRLTVL.